This T cell receptor beta chain was recovered during a study of cytomegalovirus exposure and HLA in healthy donors. Broader study findings: Reportedly, fewer N-insertions than the approximately 700-donor mean appeared in an Asian-associated ancestry cluster in a later analysis. Reportedly, TCR beta sequences accurately predicted HLA-A and HLA-B alleles in most subjects.

Amplification used 60 Vbeta primers and 13 Jbeta primers. Generated by immunoSEQ multiplex PCR, the TCRdb table keeps only in-frame clones and is missing some. Found here are 130,000 to 150,000 clones, around 76% of them singletons; the top ten hold approximately 2.8%. This clone was detected a few times. Its specificity is unknown. What was sequenced was PBMCs. This TCR came from a male donor in good health and CMV-seronegative.

The CDR3 loop is CSGTSGIDTGELFF. In DNA, the CDR3 is TGCAGCGGGACTAGCGGGATAGACACCGGGGAGCTGTTTTTT. V and J are TRBV29-1 and TRBJ2-2; TRBD2 agrees at 12 bases. CDR1 is SQVTM and CDR2 is ANQGSEA in the germline V gene. The length of the CDR3 is 14 residues. V gave up 7 bases and J gave up 3 bases; unmatched junction bases: 3.